The 20 T cell receptor beta chains below all came from one sample that was sequenced in a study of blood T cell repertoires in COVID-19 (dated by TCRdb to the early 2020s). The library was made by the immunoSEQ multiplex PCR assay. TCRdb took this table from immuneACCESS and kept in-frame rearrangements with V and J called. Such tables lack part of the clones; where checked against another copy, unresolved V genes explain under half of the gap, and the rest is unexplained. This sample holds under 250,000 clones; approximately 90% were observed only once. Clones ranked in the top ten supply 0.8% to 1% of the sample. The source material was peripheral blood. The receptors shown here come from a man in his 60s with COVID-19, enrolled during active disease.

The chain combines TRBV3-1 (or the pseudogene TRBV3-2) with TRBJ1-1, with D tentatively TRBD1 (6 bases). Between the trimmed V and J ends, which lost 0 bases and 1 base, there was a span of 21 bases. The CDR3 runs 19 residues. Germline-derived CDR1 and CDR2 are LGHDT and YNNKEL (reference sequence). This CDR3 is CASSQEGAWGGASNTEAFF. The CDR3 DNA sequence: TGTGCCAGCAGCCAAGAGGGTGCCTGGGGGGGCGCGTCGAACACTGAAGCTTTCTTT.

Notes on this clone: One junction end does not reproduce the germline sequence, and a read error may be involved. The genes are TRBV7-7 and TRBJ2-2; TRBD2 aligns across 10 bases. The CDR3 extends over 15 amino acids. Looked up from germline, CDR1 is SSHAT and CDR2 is FNYEAQ (reference sequence). The CDR3 spells CASSLLAGGTGELFF. Written as DNA, the CDR3 is TGTGCTAGCAGCTTGTTAGCGGGAGGAACCGGGGAGCTGTTTTTT.

The J gene is TRBJ1-4, the V gene TRBV6-5; unclear D gene. V was shortened by 8 bases and J by 4 bases, with 14 bases between the two germline ends. This CDR3 is 14 amino acids long. The germline gives CDR1 MNHEY, CDR2 SVGAGI. CDR3 residues: CASRRADLNEKLFF. DNA of the CDR3: TGTGCCAGCCGAAGAGCGGACCTTAATGAAAAACTGTTTTTT.

This chain joins TRBV13 and TRBJ2-7, with 7 bases fitting TRBD1. CDR3 length: 12 amino acids. The V and J ends lost 5 bases and 3 bases, in that order; junction bases with no gene match: 1. Germline loops: CDR1 PRHDT, CDR2 FYEKMQ (reference sequence). CDR3 region: CASSHRGYEQYF. The DNA for the CDR3 is TGTGCCAGCAGCCACAGGGGCTACGAGCAGTACTTC.

The chain joins TRBV9 to TRBJ2-2; TRBD1 is a possible D gene (6 bases). The CDR3 is 15 amino acids. Trimming removed 5 bases at V and 0 bases at J, with 11 bases between. Germline lookup yields CDR1 SGDLS and CDR2 YYNGEE. CDR3 sequence: CASSLGGSNTGELFF. The CDR3 DNA reads TGTGCCAGCAGTCTAGGGGGATCGAACACCGGGGAGCTGTTTTTT.

This chain connects TRBV19 to TRBJ2-1, with 8 nucleotides matching TRBD2. CDR3 size: 15 residues. The junction had 5 bases not matched to a gene; V was cut back by 3 bases and J by 4 bases. Germline V gives CDR1 LNHDA, CDR2 SQIVND (reference sequence). The CDR3 sequence is CASSISPGGYNEQFF. The CDR3 coding sequence is TGTGCCAGTAGTATTTCTCCGGGAGGGTACAATGAGCAGTTCTTC.

This sequence joins TRBV6-2 or TRBV6-3 and TRBJ1-5; weak D call: TRBD1 (5 bases). Trimming stripped 0 bases from V and 4 bases from J, with 13 bases between. Germline V gene sequence: CDR1 MNHEY, CDR2 SVGEGT. This CDR3 is 16 amino acids long. The CDR3, as DNA: TGTGCCAGCAGTTACTCCCGACAGTTAACAAATCAGCCCCAGCATTTT. This encodes CASSYSRQLTNQPQHF.

The chain links TRBV5-4 to TRBJ1-1; possibly TRBD1 for D (5 bases). Trimming removed 0 bases from V and 5 bases from J, with 8 bases in between. Germline V gene sequence: CDR1 SGHNT, CDR2 YYREEE (reference sequence). The CDR3 totals 13 residues. The CDR3 loop is CASSLVGTTEAFF. CDR3 bases: TGTGCCAGCAGCTTGGTAGGGACTACTGAAGCTTTCTTT.

J is TRBJ1-1 and V is TRBV5-6; no definite D call. The CDR3 totals 12 residues. Trimming took off 1 base at V and 3 bases at J, with 4 bases between the two ends. Germline-derived CDR1 and CDR2 are SGHDT and YYEEEE. CDR3 amino acids: CASSLQYTEAFF. In DNA, the CDR3 is TGTGCCAGCAGCTTGCAATACACTGAAGCTTTCTTT.

The chain combines TRBV27 with TRBJ1-2; the D is unclear. CDR1 and CDR2 (germline): MNHEY, SMNVEV (reference sequence). The CDR3 runs to 13 residues. V was shortened by 6 bases and J by 4 bases, with 12 bases between the two germline ends. CDR3 in amino acids: CASSYDRSYGYTF. In DNA, the CDR3 is TGTGCCAGCAGCTACGACCGGAGCTATGGCTACACCTTC.

The chain carries TRBV15 and TRBJ1-1; D is ambiguous. Trimming stripped 6 bases from V and 0 bases from J, with 17 bases between. The CDR3 is 16 amino acids. Germline lookup yields CDR1 LNHNV and CDR2 YYDKDF (reference sequence). CDR3 amino acids: CATSSQDLSMNTEAFF. The DNA of the CDR3 is TGTGCCACCAGTTCCCAGGATCTTTCCATGAACACTGAAGCTTTCTTT.

The CDR3 reads CASSESMGDYGYTF. The CDR3 DNA sequence: TGCGCCAGCAGTGAGTCGATGGGAGACTATGGCTACACCTTC. V is TRBV10-2 and J is TRBJ1-2; no clear D gene. The CDR3 has 14 amino acids. The V and J ends lost 0 bases and 3 bases respectively, with 8 bases between them. Germline CDR1 reads WSHSY; CDR2 reads SAAADI.

The CDR3 spells CASSAQGYEQYF. Written as DNA, the CDR3 is TGTGCCAGCAGTGCTCAGGGCTACGAGCAGTACTTC. V gene TRBV28 combines with J gene TRBJ2-7; the D gene is possibly TRBD1 (5 bases). This CDR3 contains 12 residues. V lost 5 bases and J lost 3, with 8 bases in between. Germline loops: CDR1 MDHEN, CDR2 SYDVKM.

The chain couples TRBV4-3 to TRBJ2-1, with a possible D match to TRBD1 (6 bases). CDR1 and CDR2 from the germline V gene are LGHNA and YSLEER. Trimming stripped 0 bases from V and 2 bases from J, with 8 bases between. The CDR3 contains 15 residues. The CDR3 loop reads CASSQERGTYNEQFF. The CDR3 DNA reads TGCGCCAGCAGCCAAGAAAGGGGGACCTACAATGAGCAGTTCTTC.

The rearrangement uses TRBV6-6 and TRBJ1-4; D possibly corresponds to TRBD1 (6 bases). Germline lookup yields CDR1 MNHNY and CDR2 SVGAGI (reference sequence). CDR3 length: 15 residues. Deletions cut 10 bases from V and 0 bases from J, with 15 bases between. DNA for the CDR3: TGTGCCATACAGGGCAGGGGAACAACTAATGAAAAACTGTTTTTT. Its protein is CAIQGRGTTNEKLFF.

This chain links TRBV6-2 or TRBV6-3 with TRBJ2-1, with a tentative D call TRBD1 (6 bases). CDR1 is MNHEY and CDR2 is SVGEGT in the germline V gene. Trimming shortened V by 5 bases and J by 5 bases, and 19 bases separated the two germline ends. This CDR3 is built from 16 residues. The CDR3 here is CASSPARSDSHNEQFF. In nucleotides, the CDR3 is TGTGCCAGCAGTCCCGCGAGGTCGGACAGCCACAATGAGCAGTTCTTC.

J is TRBJ2-2 and V is TRBV4-2; tentatively, D is TRBD2 (7 bases). V lost 5 bases and J 3 bases, leaving 10 bases between the germline ends. The CDR3 is made up of 14 amino acids. Per germline, CDR1 LGHNA and CDR2 YNFKEQ. The CDR3 protein is CASSREGDTGELFF. In nucleotides, the CDR3 is TGTGCCAGCAGCAGGGAGGGGGACACCGGGGAGCTGTTTTTT.

The chain employs TRBV3-1 (or the pseudogene TRBV3-2) and TRBJ2-1, with 11 bases lining up with TRBD2. Trimming took 9 bases from V and 3 from J; bases not matched to a gene: 1. CDR1 and CDR2 (germline): LGHDT, YNNKEL (reference sequence). CDR3 length equals 13 residues. The CDR3 region is CASGLAGYNEQFF. CDR3 DNA sequence: TGTGCCAGTGGACTAGCGGGCTACAATGAGCAGTTCTTC.

The chain is built from TRBV2 and TRBJ2-1, with D perhaps matching TRBD2 (7 bases). The CDR3 covers 15 residues. CDR1 is SNHLY, CDR2 FYNNEI, per germline. The V end lost 4 bases, the J end lost 6 bases, and 16 bases lay between the germline ends. The CDR3 reads CASSAVRGAGNEQFF. CDR3 in DNA: TGTGCCAGCAGTGCGGTTCGGGGGGCAGGCAATGAGCAGTTCTTC.

The rearrangement joins TRBV7-9 to TRBJ1-2, with TRBD1 matching over 9 bases. V was pared by 4 bases and J by 7 bases, with 1 base of the junction left unmatched. There are 12 residues in the CDR3. Germline loops: CDR1 SEHNR, CDR2 FQNEAQ (reference sequence). The chain's CDR3 is CASSSGQGGYTF. CDR3 sequence (DNA): TGTGCCAGCAGCTCGGGACAGGGTGGCTACACCTTC.